This is a list of T cell receptor beta chains from one sample in a study of cytomegalovirus exposure and HLA in healthy donors. Measured with immunoSEQ multiplex PCR; TCRdb has only the in-frame clones, and not every one. Of 110,000 or so clones listed, 6.5% to 9.5% are singletons. Sequenced input: PBMCs. Receptors were obtained from a woman in her thirties or forties in good health and CMV-seropositive. Each CDR3 is given with its conserved first and last residue.

V	CDR3
TRBV29-1	CSVLAGGPGEQYF
TRBV7-2	CASSPAGVGGYTF
TRBV7-2	CASSLLRVQYF
TRBV5-1	CASSTGTGDATNEKLFF
TRBV7-3	CASSLGRGAYEQYF
TRBV7-9	CASRPGTSGDTQYF
TRBV13	CASSLGRPPTGGNGYTF
TRBV9	CASSVDLGQGGSPLHF
TRBV13	CASSPRGGRSGNTIYF
TRBV28	CASSIGGRGYTF
TRBV10-1	CASSRLSTDTQYF
TRBV14	CASSHPGGPSGGSYNEQFF
TRBV5-1	CASTQGPTSFAEAFF
TRBV10-3	CAISDPGQVNTEAFF
TRBV4-1	CASSTRRGSVAEAFF
TRBV9	CASSDRANTGELFF
TRBV7-7	CASSLDSADTQYF
TRBV10-1	CASSESGGSTEAFF
TRBV5-1	CASSKLLGDTQYF
TRBV2	CASRQQGNGYTF
TRBV5-5	CASSSGQGMYIQYF
TRBV2	CASSEVQANQPQHF
TRBV27	CASSPRDRLRGNTEAFF
TRBV30	CAWSVQAYEQYF
TRBV9	CASSVAIAGQTTGNTIYF
TRBV5-8	CASSLGGLGLSWAEAFF
TRBV28	CASSLNRPPLSSYTF
TRBV5-4	CASRRGNGAYEQYF
TRBV5-4	CASSLGTSGRTYEQYF
TRBV7-2	CASSPDRGQPQHF
TRBV5-8	CASSLRGRERVGELFF